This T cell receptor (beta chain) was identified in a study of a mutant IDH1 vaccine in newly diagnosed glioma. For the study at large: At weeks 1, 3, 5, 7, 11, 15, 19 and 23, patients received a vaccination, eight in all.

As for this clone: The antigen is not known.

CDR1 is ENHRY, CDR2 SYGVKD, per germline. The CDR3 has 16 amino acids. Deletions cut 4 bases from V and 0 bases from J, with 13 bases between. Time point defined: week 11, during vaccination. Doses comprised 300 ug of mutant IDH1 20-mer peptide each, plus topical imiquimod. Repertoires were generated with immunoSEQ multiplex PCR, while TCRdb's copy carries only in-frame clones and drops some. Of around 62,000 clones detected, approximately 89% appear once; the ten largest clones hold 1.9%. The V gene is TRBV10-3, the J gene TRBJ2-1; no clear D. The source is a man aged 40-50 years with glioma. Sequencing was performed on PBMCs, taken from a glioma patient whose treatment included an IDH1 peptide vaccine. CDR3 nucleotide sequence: TGTGCCATCAGTGGCGGTAGTGGCCTCTCCTACAATGAGCAGTTCTTC. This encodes CAISGGSGLSYNEQFF.